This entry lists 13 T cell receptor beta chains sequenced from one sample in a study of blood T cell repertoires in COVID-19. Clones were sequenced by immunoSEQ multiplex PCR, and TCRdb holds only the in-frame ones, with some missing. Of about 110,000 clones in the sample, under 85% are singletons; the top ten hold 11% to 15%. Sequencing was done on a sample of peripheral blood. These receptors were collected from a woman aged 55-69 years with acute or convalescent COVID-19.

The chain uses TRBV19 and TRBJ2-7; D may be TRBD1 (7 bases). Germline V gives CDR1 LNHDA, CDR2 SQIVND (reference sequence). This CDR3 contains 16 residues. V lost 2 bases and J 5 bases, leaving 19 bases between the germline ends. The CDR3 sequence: CASSIKVFRGAHEQYF. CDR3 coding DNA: TGTGCCAGTAGTATAAAGGTCTTCAGGGGGGCCCACGAGCAGTACTTC.

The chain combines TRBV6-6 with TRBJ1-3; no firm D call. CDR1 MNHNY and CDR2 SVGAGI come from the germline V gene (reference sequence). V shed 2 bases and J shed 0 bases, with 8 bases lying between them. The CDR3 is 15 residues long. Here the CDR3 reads CASSYGGSSGNTIYF. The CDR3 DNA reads TGTGCCAGCAGTTACGGCGGGAGCTCTGGAAACACCATATATTTT.

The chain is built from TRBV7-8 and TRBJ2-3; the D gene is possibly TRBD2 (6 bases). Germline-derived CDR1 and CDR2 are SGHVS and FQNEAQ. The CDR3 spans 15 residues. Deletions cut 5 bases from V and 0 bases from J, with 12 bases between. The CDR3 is CASSRSGTSTDTQYF. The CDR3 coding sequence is TGTGCCAGCAGCCGTAGCGGAACTAGCACAGATACGCAGTATTTT.

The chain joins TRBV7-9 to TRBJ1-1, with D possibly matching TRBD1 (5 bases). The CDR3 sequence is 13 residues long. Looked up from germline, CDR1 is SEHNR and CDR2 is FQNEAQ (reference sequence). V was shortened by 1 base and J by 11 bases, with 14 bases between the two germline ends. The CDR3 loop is CASSLVQDSRAFF. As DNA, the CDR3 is TGTGCCAGCAGCTTAGTACAGGATTCGCGGGCTTTCTTT.

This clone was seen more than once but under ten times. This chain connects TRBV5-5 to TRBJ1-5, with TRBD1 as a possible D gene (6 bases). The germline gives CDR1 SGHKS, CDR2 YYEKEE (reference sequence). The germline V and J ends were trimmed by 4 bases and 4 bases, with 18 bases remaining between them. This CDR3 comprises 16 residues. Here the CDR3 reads CASSRMDSFRNQPQHF. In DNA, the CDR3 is TGTGCCAGCAGCAGAATGGACAGCTTTAGAAATCAGCCCCAGCATTTT.

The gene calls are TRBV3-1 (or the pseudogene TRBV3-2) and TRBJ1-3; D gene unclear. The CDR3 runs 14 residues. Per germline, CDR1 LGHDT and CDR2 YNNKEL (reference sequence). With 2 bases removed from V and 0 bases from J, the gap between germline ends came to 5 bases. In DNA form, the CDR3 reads TGTGCCAGCAGCCAACCAGGCTCTGGAAACACCATATATTTT. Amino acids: CASSQPGSGNTIYF.

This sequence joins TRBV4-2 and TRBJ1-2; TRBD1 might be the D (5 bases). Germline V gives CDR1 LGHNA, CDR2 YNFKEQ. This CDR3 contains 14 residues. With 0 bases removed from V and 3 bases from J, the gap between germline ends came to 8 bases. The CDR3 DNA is TGTGCCAGCAGCCAAGAGCCAGGGTACTATGGCTACACCTTC. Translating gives CASSQEPGYYGYTF.

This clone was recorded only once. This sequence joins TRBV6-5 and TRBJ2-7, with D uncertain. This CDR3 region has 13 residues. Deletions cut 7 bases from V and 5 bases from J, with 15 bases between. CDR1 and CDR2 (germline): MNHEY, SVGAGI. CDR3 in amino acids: CASNRVADDEQYF. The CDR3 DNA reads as TGTGCCAGCAATCGGGTCGCTGACGACGAGCAGTACTTC.

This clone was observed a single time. Here the CDR3 DNA reads TGTGCCAGCAGCTTGTCCTGGAGCCGGAACACCGGGGAGCTGTTTTTT. Its protein product is CASSLSWSRNTGELFF. This chain links TRBV5-8 with TRBJ2-2; D not certain. The CDR3 contains 16 residues. Germline V CDR1 and CDR2: SGHTS, YDEGEE. V dropped 1 base and J dropped 1 base, with 11 bases sitting between them.

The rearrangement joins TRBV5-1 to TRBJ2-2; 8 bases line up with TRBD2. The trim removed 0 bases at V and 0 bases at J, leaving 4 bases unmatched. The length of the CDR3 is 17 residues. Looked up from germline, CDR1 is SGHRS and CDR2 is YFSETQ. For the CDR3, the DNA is TGCGCCAGCAGCTTGGCCACTAGCGGCACGAACACCGGGGAGCTGTTTTTT. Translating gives CASSLATSGTNTGELFF.

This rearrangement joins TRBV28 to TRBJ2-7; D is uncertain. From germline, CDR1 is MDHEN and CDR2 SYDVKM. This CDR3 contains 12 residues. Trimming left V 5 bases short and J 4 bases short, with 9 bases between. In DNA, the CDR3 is TGTGCCAGCAGTCCGTACAATTACGAGCAGTACTTC. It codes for CASSPYNYEQYF.

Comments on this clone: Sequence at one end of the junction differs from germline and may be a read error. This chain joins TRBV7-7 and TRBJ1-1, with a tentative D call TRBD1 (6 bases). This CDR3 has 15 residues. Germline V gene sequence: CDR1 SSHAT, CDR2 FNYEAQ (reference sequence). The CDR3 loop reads CASSLRDTLNTEAFF. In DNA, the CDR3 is TGTGCTAGCAGCCTCCGGGACACACTGAACACTGAAGCTTTCTTT. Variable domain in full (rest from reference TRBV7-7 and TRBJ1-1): GAGVSQSPRYKVTKRGQDVTLRCDPISSHATLYWYQQALGQGPEFLTYFNYEAQPDKSGLPSDRFSAERPEGSISTLTIQRTEQRDSAMYRCASSLRDTLNTEAFFGQGTRLTVV.

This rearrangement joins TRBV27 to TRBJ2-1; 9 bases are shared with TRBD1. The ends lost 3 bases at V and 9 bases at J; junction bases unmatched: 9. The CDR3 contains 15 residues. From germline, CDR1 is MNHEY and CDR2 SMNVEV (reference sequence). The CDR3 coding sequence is TGTGCCAGCAGTTTGGGGACAGGGCATCCCGCTGAGCAGTTCTTC. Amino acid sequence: CASSLGTGHPAEQFF.